Each of the 32 T cell receptor beta chains below was sequenced from the same sample in a study of identical twins. TCRdb passed the 5' RACE reads through MiXCR, listing each CDR3 protein once. The table records around 670,000 distinct CDR3 sequences, roughly 6.2% of them present only once. Sample: naive T cells sorted from blood. Source of these receptors: a man between 18 and 29 years old in good health.

Many counts were recorded for this clonotype. This sequence joins TRBV7-9 and TRBJ2-5; possibly TRBD1 or TRBD2 for D (5 bases each). The germline CDR1 and CDR2 sequences are SEHNR and FQNEAQ (reference sequence). The ends were cut back, 8 bases at V and 5 bases at J, with 15 bases in the middle. The CDR3 runs 13 residues. The CDR3 here is CASSLDSWETQYF. For the CDR3, the DNA is TGTGCCAGCTCACTAGACAGTTGGGAGACCCAGTACTTC.

The genes are TRBV4-1 and TRBJ2-2; D unresolved. The CDR3 runs to 13 residues. V shed 0 bases and J shed 6 bases, with 5 bases lying between them. Germline V gene lookup returns CDR1 MGHRA and CDR2 YSYEKL. Written as DNA, the CDR3 is TGCGCCAGCAGCCAAGAGTTTGCCGGGGAGCTGTTTTTT. Translation: CASSQEFAGELFF.

V gene TRBV6-5 combines with J gene TRBJ2-7, with 7 bases that match TRBD2. V trimming: 5 bases; J trimming: 0 bases; junction bases outside the gene matches: 4. This CDR3 region has 14 residues. Germline V gives CDR1 MNHEY, CDR2 SVGAGI. The DNA of the CDR3 is TGTGCCAGCAGTCATCGACTAGCCTCCTACGAGCAGTACGTC. Translated: CASSHRLASYEQYV.

The table lists this clonotype with many counts. The V and J genes are TRBV29-1 and TRBJ2-2; D is unresolved. The germline gives CDR1 SQVTM, CDR2 ANQGSEA. Trimming left V 7 bases short and J 3 bases short, with 6 bases between. This CDR3 spans 11 amino acids. The CDR3 coding sequence is TGCAGCGCCCAAGACACCGGGGAGCTGTTTTTT. This gives the protein CSAQDTGELFF.

This clonotype was observed many times. The rearrangement uses TRBV20-1 and TRBJ2-2; 7 bases are a match to TRBD1. CDR1 and CDR2 from the germline V gene are DFQATT and SNEGSKA (reference sequence). The V and J ends lost 5 bases and 6 bases, in that order; junction bases with no gene match: 3. The CDR3 length is 12 residues. CDR3 in amino acids: CSAQQGPGELFF. As DNA, the CDR3 is TGCAGTGCTCAACAGGGGCCCGGGGAGCTGTTTTTT.

The chain combines TRBV20-1 with TRBJ1-1; D may be TRBD1 (6 bases). CDR1 and CDR2 (germline): DFQATT, SNEGSKA (reference sequence). Trimming took 5 bases from V and 4 from J, leaving 23 bases between them. The CDR3 has 16 amino acids. The CDR3 DNA reads as TGCAGTGCTCAACTCCGTTCTGCGACAGGTCGCACTGAAGCTTTCTTT. Protein product: CSAQLRSATGRTEAFF.

This clonotype was seen at least ten times. V is TRBV12-3 or TRBV12-4 and J is TRBJ2-4; possible D gene TRBD1, 6 bases. V was cut by 6 bases and J by 5 bases, with 17 bases left in between. The CDR3 is made up of 15 amino acids. CDR3 nucleotides: TGTGCCAGCAGGAAATCCGGGACAACCCAAAACATTCAGTACTTC. Translated: CASRKSGTTQNIQYF.

This clonotype was seen many times. The chain couples TRBV6-2 or TRBV6-3 to TRBJ2-7; TRBD1 might be the D (6 bases). The CDR3 is made up of 15 amino acids. Germline V gives CDR1 MNHEY, CDR2 SVGEGT. V dropped 5 bases and J dropped 0 bases, with 14 bases sitting between them. CDR3 amino acids: CASSLVWTVSYEQYF. The CDR3 DNA reads TGTGCCAGCAGTCTAGTATGGACAGTCTCCTACGAGCAGTACTTC.

This clonotype was detected many times. This chain connects TRBV4-2 to TRBJ2-1, with unresolved D. The germline CDR1 and CDR2 sequences are LGHNA and YNFKEQ. The length of the CDR3 is 13 residues. The V and J ends lost 4 bases and 7 bases respectively, with 11 bases between them. The DNA for the CDR3 is TGTGCCAGCAGCCCCACTTTGTGGAATGAGCAGTTCTTC. It is translated as CASSPTLWNEQFF.

This chain connects TRBV12-3 or TRBV12-4 to TRBJ1-5; D gene uncertain. CDR3 length: 13 residues. V was clipped by 3 bases and J by 6 bases, with 9 bases between them. The CDR3 nucleotides read TGTGCCAGCAGTTTTGCCGACTCTCAGCCCCAGCATTTT. This translates into CASSFADSQPQHF.

V usage is TRBV7-7 and J usage is TRBJ2-3; D is unresolved. CDR1 SSHAT and CDR2 FNYEAQ come from the germline V gene (reference sequence). CDR3 length: 13 amino acids. V shed 2 bases and J shed 2 bases, with 5 bases lying between them. CDR3 protein: CASSLKVTDTQYF. The CDR3 DNA is TGTGCCAGCAGCTTAAAAGTCACAGATACGCAGTATTTT.

This clonotype has just a few counts. The chain employs TRBV6-6 and TRBJ2-7, with D possibly matching TRBD1 (6 bases). CDR3 length equals 13 residues. V lost 8 bases to trimming and J lost 6 bases, with 17 bases between them. The germline V gene encodes CDR1 MNHNY and CDR2 SVGAGI (reference sequence). CDR3: CASGKRRGSEQYF. CDR3 DNA sequence: TGTGCCAGCGGGAAACGTAGGGGGAGCGAGCAGTACTTC.

The table lists this clonotype with a few counts. The CDR3 DNA reads as TGTGCCACCAGCAGAGATTCGGCGGTGGAGACCCAGTACTTC. Its protein is CATSRDSAVETQYF. The chain uses TRBV15 and TRBJ2-5; D uncertain. The V end was cut by 0 bases, the J end by 5 bases, with 10 bases between. The CDR3 is 14 residues long. CDR1 and CDR2 from the germline V gene are LNHNV and YYDKDF (reference sequence).

The chain links TRBV11-1 to TRBJ2-7; 8 positions agree with TRBD2. From germline, CDR1 is SGHAT and CDR2 FQDESV (reference sequence). Trimming took 3 bases from V and 6 from J; bases not matched to a gene: 4. The CDR3 loop spans 13 amino acids. CDR3 in DNA: TGTGCCAGCAGCTTTGGTAGCGGGACCGAGCAGTACGTC. Translated, it gives CASSFGSGTEQYV.

A few counts support this clonotype. This rearrangement joins TRBV29-1 to TRBJ2-5; 10 bases are a match to TRBD1. Per the germline V gene, CDR1 is SQVTM and CDR2 is ANQGSEA. V shed 6 bases, J shed 5 bases, and the junction held 9 bases outside the gene matches. The CDR3 has 14 residues. The CDR3, as DNA: TGCAGCGTCGGAGGACAGGGGGTTGTCGAGACCCAGTACTTC. It yields the protein CSVGGQGVVETQYF.

This clonotype showed up just a few times. The chain joins TRBV20-1 to TRBJ2-1; 7 bases match TRBD2. J gave up 7 bases and V 0 bases, and 9 bases lay outside the gene matches. The CDR3 is 15 residues long. CDR1 and CDR2 (germline): DFQATT, SNEGSKA (reference sequence). CDR3 coding DNA: TGCAGTGCTAGAGATCCCAGCGGGATCGGGAATGAGCAGTTCTTC. Residues: CSARDPSGIGNEQFF.

This clonotype was counted a few times. The chain employs TRBV7-9 and TRBJ2-1, with TRBD2 as a possible D gene (5 bases). Trimming shortened V by 4 bases and J by 10 bases, and 14 bases separated the two germline ends. CDR1 is SEHNR, CDR2 FQNEAQ, per germline (reference sequence). The CDR3 extends over 13 amino acids. The CDR3 nucleotides read TGTGCCAGCAGCTCCCACCTAGCCGGGGAGCAGTTCTTC. Translated: CASSSHLAGEQFF.

The rearrangement links TRBV24-1 to TRBJ2-3, with TRBD2 matching over 7 bases. The CDR3 is 13 amino acids. Trimming cost V 1 base and J 11 bases; bases outside gene matches: 5. Germline-derived CDR1 and CDR2 are KGHDR and SFDVKD. CDR3 protein: CATSDLWLAVQYF. The CDR3 coding sequence is TGTGCCACCAGTGATTTATGGCTAGCGGTGCAGTATTTT.

This clonotype was picked up many times. J is TRBJ2-7 and V is TRBV7-9; D unclear. This CDR3 region has 16 residues. Germline-derived CDR1 and CDR2 are SEHNR and FQNEAQ (reference sequence). Trimming pared 5 bases from V and 1 base from J, leaving 18 bases between. The CDR3 nucleotides read TGTGCCAGCAGCCCACCTCTCGGCCTAAATTCCTACGAGCAGTACTTC. As protein: CASSPPLGLNSYEQYF.

This clonotype has just a few counts. The genes are TRBV11-2 and TRBJ2-1; 8 positions agree with TRBD1. CDR3 length: 16 residues. In germline, CDR1 is SGHAT, CDR2 FQNNGV. V was pared by 7 bases and J by 8 bases, with 16 bases of the junction left unmatched. CDR3 nucleotide sequence: TGTGCCAGCACCCAGGGGGCTACCTCTTCTTGGGATGAGCAGTTCTTC. It is translated as CASTQGATSSWDEQFF.

This clonotype was seen repeatedly, ten times or more. The chain employs TRBV7-9 and TRBJ1-4; D may be TRBD1 (5 bases). The CDR3 runs 16 residues. Deletions cut 3 bases from V and 2 bases from J, with 13 bases between. The germline CDR1 and CDR2 sequences are SEHNR and FQNEAQ (reference sequence). The CDR3 sequence is CASSFSQTVTNEKLFF. DNA for the CDR3: TGTGCCAGCAGCTTCAGCCAGACAGTCACTAATGAAAAACTGTTTTTT.

The rearrangement links TRBV5-1 to TRBJ2-1; a weak D match, TRBD1 (5 bases). Germline CDR1 and CDR2: SGHRS and YFSETQ. Trimming stripped 4 bases from V and 0 bases from J, with 20 bases between. This CDR3 is 18 amino acids long. The CDR3 DNA reads TGCGCCAGCAGCGTTTCCAGGGCTAGGTTAGACTCCTACAATGAGCAGTTCTTC. It encodes CASSVSRARLDSYNEQFF.

This clonotype was seen at least ten times. The V call is TRBV20-1, the J call TRBJ2-3; no definite D call. Per the germline V gene, CDR1 is DFQATT and CDR2 is SNEGSKA (reference sequence). Trimming left V 6 bases short and J 3 bases short, with 16 bases between. This CDR3 comprises 14 residues. This CDR3 is CSASPGLGTDTQYF. CDR3 DNA sequence: TGCAGTGCCTCTCCAGGTCTGGGGACAGATACGCAGTATTTT.

The chain has TRBV5-6 and TRBJ2-7, with TRBD2 matching 7 bases. The junction had 9 bases not matched to a gene; V was cut back by 4 bases and J by 5 bases. Germline V gene data show CDR1 as SGHDT and CDR2 as YYEEEE. The CDR3 consists of 14 residues. The CDR3 nucleotides are TGTGCCAGCAGCAAGAGGAAGGGACTACACGAGCAGTACTTC. It codes for CASSKRKGLHEQYF.

This clonotype was counted at least ten times. The chain joins TRBV20-1 to TRBJ2-7; 8 nucleotides agree with TRBD2. Germline CDR1 is DFQATT and CDR2 is SNEGSKA (reference sequence). The ends lost 6 bases at V and 5 bases at J; junction bases unmatched: 9. CDR3 length: 13 residues. For the CDR3, the DNA is TGCAGTGCCCGAGCGGGAGCTATACACGAGCAGTACTTC. It encodes CSARAGAIHEQYF.

This clonotype was observed many times. This chain uses TRBV28 with TRBJ1-4; a weak D match, TRBD1 (5 bases). The V end lost 2 bases, the J end lost 7 bases, and 14 bases lay between the germline ends. Germline CDR1 is MDHEN and CDR2 is SYDVKM. This CDR3 comprises 15 residues. CDR3 DNA: TGTGCCAGCAGTTTAGTTCCGGGGCGCGGTGAAAAACTGTTTTTT. Amino acid sequence: CASSLVPGRGEKLFF.

This clonotype showed up many times. The chain couples TRBV5-1 to TRBJ2-5, with D tentatively TRBD1 (6 bases). The germline V gene has CDR1 SGHRS and CDR2 YFSETQ. This CDR3 is 14 amino acids long. V was shortened by 0 bases and J by 5 bases, with 11 bases between the two germline ends. The CDR3 region has the DNA TGCGCCAGCAGCTTGGAACAGGGTGGGGAGACCCAGTACTTC. Amino acids: CASSLEQGGETQYF.

This clonotype was counted at least ten times. CDR3 nucleotide sequence: TGCAGTGCTAGAGTGGGGGCGGTTTGGTCAGATACGCAGTATTTT. It yields the protein CSARVGAVWSDTQYF. The chain uses TRBV20-1 and TRBJ2-3; D is perhaps TRBD1 (6 bases). From germline, CDR1 is DFQATT and CDR2 SNEGSKA (reference sequence). The CDR3 extends over 15 amino acids. Trimming removed 1 base at V and 4 bases at J, with 15 bases between.

The table lists this clonotype with many counts. The chain links TRBV7-9 to TRBJ2-1; TRBD2 matches at 7 bases. The V and J ends lost 3 bases and 5 bases, in that order; junction bases with no gene match: 4. The CDR3 spans 14 residues. Germline CDR1 is SEHNR and CDR2 is FQNEAQ (reference sequence). The CDR3 reads CASSFGTKNNEQFF. CDR3 coding DNA: TGTGCCAGCAGCTTCGGGACTAAAAACAATGAGCAGTTCTTC.

The CDR3 sequence is CSASREGTIDTQYF. CDR3 DNA: TGCAGTGCTAGTCGGGAGGGGACCATAGATACGCAGTATTTT. The chain uses TRBV20-1 and TRBJ2-3; 8 nucleotides agree with TRBD2. Per germline, CDR1 DFQATT and CDR2 SNEGSKA (reference sequence). The CDR3 is 14 residues long. V trimming: 3 bases; J trimming: 5 bases; junction bases outside the gene matches: 7.

A few counts support this clonotype. This chain joins TRBV7-2 and TRBJ2-5, with D perhaps assigned TRBD1 or TRBD2 (7 bases each). V gave up 1 base and J gave up 5 bases, with 17 bases separating them. This CDR3 has 16 amino acids. Germline V gene data show CDR1 as SGHTA and CDR2 as FQGNSA. The CDR3 loop is CASSLGGGGGGETQYF. For the CDR3, the DNA is TGTGCCAGCAGCTTAGGGGGGGGAGGGGGCGGCGAGACCCAGTACTTC.

This clonotype has a count of ten or more. This chain uses TRBV4-2 with TRBJ2-2, with D perhaps assigned TRBD1 or TRBD2 (6 bases each). The V gene lost 4 bases and the J gene lost 5 bases, with 17 bases spanning the gap. The V gene's germline CDR1 is LGHNA and CDR2 YNFKEQ. The CDR3 spans 16 residues. In nucleotides, the CDR3 is TGTGCCAGCAGCCTCGCCTCGGGGGCTGTGACCGGGGAGCTGTTTTTT. It translates to CASSLASGAVTGELFF.